This TCR beta chain comes out of a study of early T cells in non-severe SARS-CoV-2 infection. Study in general: The sequenced material was bulk RNA from unsorted whole blood, and its chains were unpaired.

TCRdb redid the calling of the 5' RACE reads with MiXCR, one entry per CDR3 protein. The table has about 64,000 distinct CDR3 sequences, around an eighth seen once; the top ten hold over 1.3%. Study outcomes and limitations: Database matching using VDJdb favored anti-spike CD8 responses, with private and CD4 specificities left missing.

This CDR3 is built from 13 residues. This clonotype turned up a few times. Its antigen is unknown. This sequence joins TRBV21-1 and TRBJ2-1; no DNA check was done on the table's D call, TRBD2. TRBV21-1 is classified as a pseudogene. This material consisted of whole blood, taken at baseline. The sequence was obtained from an adult who was a healthcare worker with PCR-confirmed SARS-CoV-2 infection or an uninfected control (not recorded which). Here the CDR3 reads CARAGGPYNEQFF. Written as DNA, the CDR3 is TGTGCCAGAGCGGGAGGGCCCTACAATGAGCAGTTCTTC.